A single sample gave rise to the 21 T cell receptor beta chains below, sequenced in a study of identical twins. TCRdb re-derived calls from the 5' RACE reads in MiXCR, one entry per CDR3 protein. The table includes 1.5 million to 2 million distinct CDR3 sequences, under 35% detected once. What was sequenced was cord blood. All receptors derive from a newborn girl in good health.

This clonotype was counted a few times. The rearrangement uses TRBV27 and TRBJ2-3; 12 bases align to TRBD2. Germline CDR1 reads MNHEY; CDR2 reads SMNVEV (reference sequence). With 3 bases clipped from V and 5 bases from J, the junction kept 3 bases outside the gene matches. The CDR3 has 15 residues. The CDR3: CASSFLGLAGDTQYF. The DNA of the CDR3 is TGTGCCAGCAGTTTTTTGGGACTAGCGGGAGATACGCAGTATTTT.

This clonotype was recorded many times. J is TRBJ2-4 and V is TRBV21-1; the table's D call, TRBD1, was not checked against the DNA. TRBV21-1 is termed a pseudogene. The CDR3 is made up of 17 amino acids. The CDR3 reads CASSLTGGKLAKNIQYF. The CDR3 DNA sequence: TGTGCCAGCAGCCTAACTGGGGGCAAATTAGCCAAAAACATTCAGTACTTC.

This clonotype was seen more than once but under ten times. V is TRBV20-1 and J is TRBJ2-7, with TRBD2 matching 8 bases. This CDR3 has 15 residues. CDR1 DFQATT and CDR2 SNEGSKA come from the germline V gene (reference sequence). V was pared by 0 bases and J by 3 bases, with 7 bases of the junction left unmatched. The CDR3 bases are TGCAGTGCTAGAGATGCTGGGACTAGTCTCTACGAGCAGTACTTC. Encoded protein: CSARDAGTSLYEQYF.

CDR3 sequence reads: CSVERGRGGGYEQYF. CDR3 coding DNA: TGCAGCGTAGAGAGGGGCCGAGGGGGCGGCTACGAGCAGTACTTC. The genes are TRBV29-1 and TRBJ2-7, with 7 bases identical to TRBD1. With 6 bases clipped from V and 3 bases from J, the junction kept 14 bases outside the gene matches. Germline CDR1 is SQVTM and CDR2 is ANQGSEA. This CDR3 is built from 15 residues.

The chain joins TRBV6-2 or TRBV6-3 to TRBJ2-7; TRBD2 might be the D (7 bases). Germline V gene data show CDR1 as MNHEY and CDR2 as SVGEGT. The CDR3 has 16 amino acids. V lost 10 bases and J lost 2, with 24 bases in between. The CDR3: CATRQVPGRRPYEQYF. As DNA, the CDR3 is TGTGCCACCAGACAGGTCCCCGGGAGGAGGCCCTACGAGCAGTACTTC.

The chain uses TRBV6-6 and TRBJ1-1; the D gene is possibly TRBD1 (5 bases). The CDR3 contains 12 residues. Trimming took 2 bases from V and 6 from J, leaving 7 bases between them. CDR1 MNHNY and CDR2 SVGAGI come from the germline V gene (reference sequence). CDR3 protein: CASSYVGAEAFF. CDR3 coding DNA: TGTGCCAGCAGTTACGTGGGGGCTGAAGCTTTCTTT.

This clonotype was seen many times. The chain links TRBV3-1 to TRBJ2-5; D gene uncertain. There are 13 residues in the CDR3. Germline CDR1 is LGHDT and CDR2 is YNNKEL (reference sequence). The ends were cut back, 1 base at V and 5 bases at J, with 8 bases in the middle. CDR3 sequence: CASSQGAGETQYF. DNA for the CDR3: TGTGCCAGCAGCCAAGGGGCTGGGGAGACCCAGTACTTC.

The rearrangement uses TRBV7-3 and TRBJ2-1, with D maybe TRBD2 (5 bases). This CDR3 has 13 residues. The V end lost 2 bases, the J end lost 9 bases, and 11 bases lay between the germline ends. Germline V gene sequence: CDR1 SGHTA, CDR2 FQGTGA. In DNA form, the CDR3 reads TGTGCCAGCAGCTTATCCACTAGTTTTGAGCAGTTCTTC. This sequence encodes CASSLSTSFEQFF.

This clonotype was seen once. The rearrangement uses TRBV5-1 and TRBJ2-1; TRBD2 matches at 7 bases. V dropped 0 bases and J dropped 9; count of bases not matched to a gene: 9. There are 15 residues in the CDR3. CDR1 is SGHRS and CDR2 is YFSETQ in the germline V gene. CDR3 in DNA: TGCGCCAGCAGCTTGGAGCCTAGCGGTCAGACTGAGCAGTTCTTC. Translated, it gives CASSLEPSGQTEQFF. The full variable domain, in which reference TRBV5-1 and TRBJ2-1 provide the parts outside the CDR3, is KAGVTQTPRYLIKTRGQQVTLSCSPISGHRSVSWYQQTPGQGLQFLFEYFSETQRNKGNFPGRFSGRQFSNSRSEMNVSTLELGDSALYLCASSLEPSGQTEQFFGPGTRLTVL.

This clonotype appeared a few times. The V gene is TRBV29-1, the J gene TRBJ1-1; perhaps TRBD1 as D (6 bases). Germline V CDR1 and CDR2: SQVTM, ANQGSEA. V was shortened by 4 bases and J by 0 bases, with 9 bases between the two germline ends. This CDR3 contains 13 residues. The CDR3 loop reads CSVAGVLNTEAFF. As DNA, the CDR3 is TGCAGCGTTGCAGGGGTCTTGAACACTGAAGCTTTCTTT. The entire variable domain, with the rest obtained from reference TRBV29-1 and TRBJ1-1, is as follows: SAVISQKPSRDICQRGTSLTIQCQVDSQVTMMFWYRQQPGQSLTLIATANQGSEATYESGFVIDKFPISRPNLTFSTLTVSNMSPEDSSIYLCSVAGVLNTEAFFGQGTRLTVV.

This chain uses TRBV6-1 with TRBJ1-2, with TRBD1 matching 7 bases. Germline CDR1 MNHNS, CDR2 SASEGT. CDR3 length: 13 amino acids. Unmatched junction bases numbered 9, after V lost 7 bases and J lost 7 bases. The CDR3 here is CASIMTGLFGYTF. DNA of the CDR3: TGTGCCAGCATCATGACAGGGTTGTTTGGCTACACCTTC.

V gene TRBV7-8 combines with J gene TRBJ2-4; D gene uncertain. The better agreement between TRBJ2-7 and the DNA end casts doubt on the J call. This CDR3 is 14 amino acids long. Germline values: CDR1 SGHVS, CDR2 FQNEAQ. DNA for the CDR3: TGTGCCAGCAGCTTAGCGAGGCTAAACTACGAGCAGTACTTC. It encodes CASSLARLNYEQYF.

This clonotype was seen only once. J is TRBJ2-1 and V is TRBV15, with 14 nucleotides matching TRBD2. The CDR3 contains 15 residues. Germline V gene lookup returns CDR1 LNHNV and CDR2 YYDKDF (reference sequence). Germline trimming cut 1 base from V and 12 bases from J; bases unmatched to any gene: 5. Here the CDR3 reads CATSRGLAGGRRQFF. DNA for the CDR3: TGTGCCACCAGCAGAGGACTAGCGGGGGGGCGTAGGCAGTTCTTC. The full variable domain, completed using reference TRBV15 and TRBJ2-1, is DAMVIQNPRYQVTQFGKPVTLSCSQTLNHNVMYWYQQKSSQAPKLLFHYYDKDFNNEADTPDNFQSRRPNTSFCFLDIRSPGLGDTAMYLCATSRGLAGGRRQFFGPGTRLTVL.

The chain is built from TRBV24-1 and TRBJ2-7; perhaps TRBD2 as D (5 bases). The CDR3 contains 14 residues. V gave up 4 bases and J gave up 3 bases, with 12 bases separating them. CDR1 KGHDR and CDR2 SFDVKD come from the germline V gene. CDR3 DNA: TGTGCCACCAGTGACTCTAGGACTTACTACGAGCAGTACTTC. Its translation is CATSDSRTYYEQYF.

The genes are TRBV18 and TRBJ2-1; possibly TRBD2 for D (6 bases). The CDR3 runs to 12 residues. From germline, CDR1 is KGHSH and CDR2 LQKENI. Between the trimmed V and J ends, which lost 6 bases and 13 bases, there was a span of 16 bases. The CDR3 bases are TGTGCCAGCTCCACTAGCTCAGTCGAACAGTTCTTC. Translated: CASSTSSVEQFF.

This clonotype was counted a few times. The rearrangement joins TRBV7-2 to TRBJ2-3; D is possibly TRBD1 (7 bases). The V and J ends lost 5 bases and 0 bases respectively, with 18 bases between them. This CDR3 comprises 17 residues. CDR1 and CDR2 (germline): SGHTA, FQGNSA. CDR3 DNA: TGTGCCAGCAGCCCCCGGCAGGGGGGCCTTAGCACAGATACGCAGTATTTT. It encodes CASSPRQGGLSTDTQYF.

The chain combines TRBV20-1 with TRBJ2-3; D is perhaps TRBD1 (6 bases). Trimming left V 4 bases short and J 6 bases short, with 11 bases between. The CDR3 runs 12 residues. From germline, CDR1 is DFQATT and CDR2 SNEGSKA (reference sequence). CDR3 protein: CSANRVKDTQYF. The DNA for the CDR3 is TGCAGTGCTAACAGGGTCAAGGATACGCAGTATTTT.

The chain joins TRBV6-2 or TRBV6-3 to TRBJ2-7, with D perhaps matching TRBD1 (6 bases). Trimming pared 4 bases from V and 3 bases from J, leaving 19 bases between. Germline loops: CDR1 MNHEY, CDR2 SVGEGT. This CDR3 has 16 amino acids. CDR3 protein: CASSFSPGERVYEQYF. The CDR3 bases are TGTGCCAGCAGTTTCTCTCCAGGGGAAAGGGTCTACGAGCAGTACTTC.

This clonotype was seen a few times. The rearrangement links TRBV7-2 to TRBJ2-1; 8 bases are a match to TRBD1. The CDR3 has 14 residues. The ends lost 6 bases at V and 6 bases at J; junction bases unmatched: 7. Germline lookup yields CDR1 SGHTA and CDR2 FQGNSA. CDR3 sequence reads: CASRQTGASNEQFF. The CDR3 bases are TGTGCCAGCAGACAGACAGGGGCAAGCAATGAGCAGTTCTTC.

The chain recombines TRBV4-1 with TRBJ2-7; 11 positions agree with TRBD2. V was clipped by 2 bases and J by 1 base; unmatched bases: 7. CDR1 and CDR2 from the germline V gene are MGHRA and YSYEKL. CDR3 length: 17 residues. The chain's CDR3 is CASSQPYLAGGSYEQYF. The CDR3, as DNA: TGCGCCAGCAGCCAACCCTACCTAGCGGGAGGATCCTACGAGCAGTACTTC.

This rearrangement joins TRBV12-1 to TRBJ2-7; the table's D gene call, TRBD2, was not cross checked with the DNA. TRBV12-1 is assigned pseudogene status. The CDR3 consists of 19 residues. The CDR3 sequence: CASSFGKVSGTSGIYEQYF. The CDR3 nucleotides read TGTGCCAGCAGCTTTGGAAAGGTATCCGGGACTAGCGGGATCTACGAGCAGTACTTC.